This T cell receptor beta chain was recorded in a study of blood T cell repertoires in COVID-19. The overall study: The cDNA or gDNA used as material had been derived from T cells, B-cell-depleted T cells, or PBMCs.

Sequenced by immunoSEQ multiplex PCR; TCRdb stores in-frame clones only, minus some. The sample contains around 200,000 clones, roughly 90% of which appear only once. This CDR3 is 14 amino acids long. The germline CDR1 and CDR2 sequences are SGHDT and YYEEEE. The V gene end was trimmed by 4 bases and the J gene end by 9 bases; junction bases not matched to a gene: 8. This clone was recorded a few times. The sample was peripheral blood. The sequence was collected from a young man with active or convalescent COVID-19. The chain has TRBV5-6 and TRBJ1-5; the match to TRBD1 covers 9 bases. The CDR3 is CASSLRDRALPQHF. The CDR3 DNA reads TGTGCCAGCAGCCTTCGGGACAGGGCTCTGCCCCAGCATTTT.